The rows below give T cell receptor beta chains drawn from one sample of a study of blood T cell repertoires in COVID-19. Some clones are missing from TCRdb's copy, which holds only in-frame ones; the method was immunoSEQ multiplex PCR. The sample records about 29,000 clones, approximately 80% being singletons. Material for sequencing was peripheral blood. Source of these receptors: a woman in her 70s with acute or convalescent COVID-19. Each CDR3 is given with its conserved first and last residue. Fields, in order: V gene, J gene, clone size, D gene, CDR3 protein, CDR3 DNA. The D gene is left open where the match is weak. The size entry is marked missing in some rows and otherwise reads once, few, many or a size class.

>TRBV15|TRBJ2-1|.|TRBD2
CATSSRDTSGGAGQFF
TGTGCCACCAGCTCAAGAGACACTAGCGGGGGGGCAGGGCAGTTCTTC
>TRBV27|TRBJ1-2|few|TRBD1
CASSFADRRYGYTF
TGTGCCAGCAGTTTCGCGGACAGGCGTTATGGCTACACCTTC
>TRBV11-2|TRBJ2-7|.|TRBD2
CASSSLAGRYEQYF
TGTGCCAGCAGCTCGTTAGCGGGCCGCTACGAGCAGTACTTC
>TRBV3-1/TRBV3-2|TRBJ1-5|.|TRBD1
CASSQSKGTGGGQPQHF
TGTGCCAGCAGCCAAAGTAAAGGGACAGGGGGCGGTCAGCCCCAGCATTTT
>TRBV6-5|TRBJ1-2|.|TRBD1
CASSSTGADGYTF
TGTGCCAGCAGCTCAACAGGGGCGGATGGCTACACCTTC
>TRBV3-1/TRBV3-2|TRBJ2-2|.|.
CASSHFAGNTGELFF
TGTGCCAGCAGCCATTTCGCGGGGAACACCGGGGAGCTGTTTTTT
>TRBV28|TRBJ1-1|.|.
CASSLIQMNTEAFF
TGTGCCAGCAGTTTAATCCAGATGAACACTGAAGCTTTCTTT
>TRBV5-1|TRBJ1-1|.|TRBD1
CASSSGGAFEAFF
TGCGCCAGCAGCTCAGGGGGCGCTTTTGAAGCTTTCTTT
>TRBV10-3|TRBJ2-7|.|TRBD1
CATFDRGGNEQYF
TGTGCCACCTTTGACAGGGGAGGCAACGAGCAGTACTTC
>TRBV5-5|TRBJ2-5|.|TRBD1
CASSSLRTGGQETQYF
TGTGCCAGCAGCTCCCTTAGGACAGGGGGTCAAGAGACCCAGTACTTC
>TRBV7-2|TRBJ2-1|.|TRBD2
CASSLARASGSVEQFF
TGTGCCAGCAGCTTAGCCCGGGCTAGCGGGAGCGTTGAGCAGTTCTTC
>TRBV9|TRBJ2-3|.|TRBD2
CASSVSGGISDTQYF
TGTGCCAGCAGCGTTAGCGGGGGAATTTCCGATACGCAGTATTTT
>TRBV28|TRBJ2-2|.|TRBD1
CASSRDRVTGELFF
TGTGCCAGCAGTAGAGACAGGGTAACCGGGGAGCTGTTTTTT
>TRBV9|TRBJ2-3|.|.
CASSVSPGDTQYF
TGTGCCAGCAGCGTATCCCCAGGGGATACGCAGTATTTT
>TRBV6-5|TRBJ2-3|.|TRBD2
CASKMTSVQAQYF
TGTGCCAGCAAGATGACTAGCGTTCAAGCGCAGTATTTT
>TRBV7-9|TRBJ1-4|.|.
CASSLSQGPDEKLFF
TGTGCCAGCAGCTTATCCCAGGGGCCAGATGAAAAACTGTTTTTT
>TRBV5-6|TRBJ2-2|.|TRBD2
CASSQLGLAERGNTGELFF
TGTGCCAGCAGCCAACTGGGACTAGCGGAAAGGGGCAACACCGGGGAGCTGTTTTTT
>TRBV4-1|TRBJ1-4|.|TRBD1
CASRRGTGEEKLFF
TGCGCCAGCAGACGGGGGACAGGGGAGGAAAAACTGTTTTTT
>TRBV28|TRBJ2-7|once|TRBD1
CASSSRGQGSYEQYF
TGTGCCAGCAGTTCCCGGGGACAGGGGAGTTACGAGCAGTACTTC
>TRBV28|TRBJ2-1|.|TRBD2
CASSIPGTSGRYEQFF
TGTGCCAGCAGTATACCCGGGACTAGCGGGAGATATGAGCAGTTCTTC
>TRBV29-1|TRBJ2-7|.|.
CSVDGGSYEQYF
TGCAGCGTTGACGGGGGTTCCTACGAGCAGTACTTC
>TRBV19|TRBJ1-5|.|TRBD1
CASSPRGSALPPPQHF
TGTGCCAGTAGTCCCAGGGGGTCGGCTCTCCCTCCGCCCCAGCATTTT
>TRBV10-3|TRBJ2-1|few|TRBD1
CAIMRTGGFSNEQFF
TGTGCCATCATGAGGACAGGGGGATTTTCTAATGAGCAGTTCTTC